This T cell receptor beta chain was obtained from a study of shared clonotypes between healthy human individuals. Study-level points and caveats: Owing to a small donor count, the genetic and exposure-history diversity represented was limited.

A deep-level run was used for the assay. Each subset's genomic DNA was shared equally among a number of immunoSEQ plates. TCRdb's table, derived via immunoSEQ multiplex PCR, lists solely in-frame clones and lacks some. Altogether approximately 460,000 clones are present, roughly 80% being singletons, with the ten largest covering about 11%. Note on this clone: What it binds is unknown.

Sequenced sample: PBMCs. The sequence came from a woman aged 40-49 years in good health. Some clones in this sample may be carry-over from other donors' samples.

CDR3 sequence: CASSPSGRDLYEQYF. CDR3 coding DNA: TGTGCCAGCAGCCCAAGCGGGAGGGACCTCTACGAGCAGTACTTC. The chain recombines TRBV7-8 with TRBJ2-7; 10 nucleotides line up with TRBD2. The CDR3 covers 15 residues. Losses at the gene ends were 5 bases for V and 3 bases for J; bases not matched to a gene: 7. Germline V CDR1 and CDR2: SGHVS, FQNEAQ.